This T cell receptor (beta chain) was sequenced during a study of OX40 agonist ivuxolimab in advanced cancers. TCRdb's table, derived via immunoSEQ multiplex PCR, lists solely in-frame clones and lacks some. Here the sample spans about 79,000 clones, 84% being singletons. V shed 1 base, J shed 6 bases, and the junction held 3 bases outside the gene matches. Germline CDR1 and CDR2: SGHTA and FQGNSA. The CDR3 covers 14 residues. A word on this clone: The antigen is unknown.

Systemic immunosuppression or a history of autoimmune disease excluded patients. Findings of the study overall: The study found that CD8+ T cells averaged more expanded clones than CD4+.

Sequencing used CD4+ or CD8+ T cells sorted from blood, obtained in a trial of the OX40 agonist ivuxolimab. The clonotype was recovered from an adult with an advanced solid tumor such as melanoma, head and neck, liver or kidney cancer. The rearrangement joins TRBV7-2 to TRBJ2-3, with 8 nucleotides matching TRBD1. The CDR3 sequence is CASSLGDRIDTQYF. The CDR3 region has the DNA TGTGCCAGCAGCTTAGGGGACAGGATCGATACGCAGTATTTT.